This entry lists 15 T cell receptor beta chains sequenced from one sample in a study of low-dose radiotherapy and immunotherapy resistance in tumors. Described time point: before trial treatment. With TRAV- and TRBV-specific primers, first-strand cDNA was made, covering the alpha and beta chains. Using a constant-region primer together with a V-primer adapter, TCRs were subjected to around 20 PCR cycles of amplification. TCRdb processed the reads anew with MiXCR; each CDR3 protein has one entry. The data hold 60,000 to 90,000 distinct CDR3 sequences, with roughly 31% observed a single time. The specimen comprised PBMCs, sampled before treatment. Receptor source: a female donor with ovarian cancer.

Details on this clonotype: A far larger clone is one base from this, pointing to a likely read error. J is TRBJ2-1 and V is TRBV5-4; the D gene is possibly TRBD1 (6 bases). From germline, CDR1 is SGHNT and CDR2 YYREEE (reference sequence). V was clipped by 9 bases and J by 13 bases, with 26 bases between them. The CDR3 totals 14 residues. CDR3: CATGTNVAKNIQFF. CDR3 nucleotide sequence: TGTGCCACGGGGACAAACGTAGCCAAAAACATTCAGTTCTTC. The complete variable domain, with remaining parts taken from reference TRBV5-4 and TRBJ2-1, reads ETGVTQSPTHLIKTRGQQVTLRCSSQSGHNTVSWYQQALGQGPQFIFQYYREEENGRGNFPPRFSGLQFPNYSSELNVNALELDDSALYLCATGTNVAKNIQFFGPGTRLTVL.

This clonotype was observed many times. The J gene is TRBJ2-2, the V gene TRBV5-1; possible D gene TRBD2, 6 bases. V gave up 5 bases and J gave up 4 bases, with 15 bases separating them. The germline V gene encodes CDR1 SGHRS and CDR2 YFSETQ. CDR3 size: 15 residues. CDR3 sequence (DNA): TGCGCCAGCAGATCCGTTCTAGCGAGCACCGGGGAGCTGTTTTTT. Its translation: CASRSVLASTGELFF.

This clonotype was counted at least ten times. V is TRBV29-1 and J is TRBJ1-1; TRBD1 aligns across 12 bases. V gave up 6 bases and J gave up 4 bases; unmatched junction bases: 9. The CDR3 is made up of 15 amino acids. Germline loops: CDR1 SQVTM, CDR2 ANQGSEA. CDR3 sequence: CSVVRDRGLRTEAFF. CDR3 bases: TGCAGCGTGGTCCGGGACAGGGGGCTTCGCACTGAAGCTTTCTTT.

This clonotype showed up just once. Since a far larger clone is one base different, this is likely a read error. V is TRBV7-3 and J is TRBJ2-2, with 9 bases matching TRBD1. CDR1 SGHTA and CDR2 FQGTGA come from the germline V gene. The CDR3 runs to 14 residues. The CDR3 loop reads CASSRDRATGELSF. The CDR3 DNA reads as TGTGCCAGCAGCCGGGACAGGGCCACCGGGGAGCTGTCTTTT.

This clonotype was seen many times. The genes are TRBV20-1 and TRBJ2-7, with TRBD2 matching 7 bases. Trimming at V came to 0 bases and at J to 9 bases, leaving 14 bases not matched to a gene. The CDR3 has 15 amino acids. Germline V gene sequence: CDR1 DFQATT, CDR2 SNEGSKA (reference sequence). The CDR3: CSARDSRASGGRQYF. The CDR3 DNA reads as TGCAGTGCTAGAGATAGTCGGGCTAGCGGTGGGAGGCAGTACTTC.

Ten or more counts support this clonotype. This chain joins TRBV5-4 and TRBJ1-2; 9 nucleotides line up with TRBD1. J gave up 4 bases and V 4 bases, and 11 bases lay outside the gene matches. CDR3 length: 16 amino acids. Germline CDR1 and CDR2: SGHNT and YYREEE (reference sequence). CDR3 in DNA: TGTGCCAGCAGCCCCTCGAGGACAGGGGATCTCTATGGCTACACCTTC. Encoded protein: CASSPSRTGDLYGYTF. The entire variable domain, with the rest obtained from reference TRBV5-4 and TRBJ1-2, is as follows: ETGVTQSPTHLIKTRGQQVTLRCSSQSGHNTVSWYQQALGQGPQFIFQYYREEENGRGNFPPRFSGLQFPNYSSELNVNALELDDSALYLCASSPSRTGDLYGYTFGSGTRLTVV.

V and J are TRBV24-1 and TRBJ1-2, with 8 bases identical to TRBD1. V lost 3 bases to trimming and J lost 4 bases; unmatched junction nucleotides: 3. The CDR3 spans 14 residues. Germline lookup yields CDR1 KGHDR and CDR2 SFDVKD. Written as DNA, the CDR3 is TGTGCCACCAGTGATGGAGGGACAGGCTATGGCTACACCTTC. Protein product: CATSDGGTGYGYTF.

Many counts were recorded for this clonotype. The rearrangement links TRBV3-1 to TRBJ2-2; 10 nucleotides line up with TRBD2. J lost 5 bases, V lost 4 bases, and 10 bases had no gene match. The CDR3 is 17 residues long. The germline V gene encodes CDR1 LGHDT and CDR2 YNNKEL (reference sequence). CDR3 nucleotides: TGTGCCAGCAGCCCAAAAACTAGCGGGGCTAAAACCGGGGAGCTGTTTTTT. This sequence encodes CASSPKTSGAKTGELFF.

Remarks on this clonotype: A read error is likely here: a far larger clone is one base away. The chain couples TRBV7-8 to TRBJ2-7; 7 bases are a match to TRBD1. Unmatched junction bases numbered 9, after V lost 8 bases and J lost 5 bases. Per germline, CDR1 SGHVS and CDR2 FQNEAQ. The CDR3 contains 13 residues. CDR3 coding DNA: TGTGCCAGCGCCCGAAACAGGGGCGACGAGCAGTACTTC. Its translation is CASARNRGDEQYF.

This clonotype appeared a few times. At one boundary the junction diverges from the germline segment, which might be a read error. The CDR3 loop is CSARGGQQVSPF. DNA of the CDR3: TGCAGTGCTAGGGGGGGTCAACAGGTCTCACCCTTC. The chain links TRBV20-1 to TRBJ1-2; D is perhaps TRBD1 (5 bases). The CDR3 sequence is 12 residues long. The V gene's germline CDR1 is DFQATT and CDR2 SNEGSKA (reference sequence).

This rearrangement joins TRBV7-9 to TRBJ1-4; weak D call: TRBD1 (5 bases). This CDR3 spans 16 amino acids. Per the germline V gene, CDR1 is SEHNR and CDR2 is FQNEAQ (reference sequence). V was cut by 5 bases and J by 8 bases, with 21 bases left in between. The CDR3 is CASSTDGAGREEKLFF. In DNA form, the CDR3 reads TGTGCCAGCAGCACAGATGGTGCAGGGAGAGAGGAAAAACTGTTTTTT.

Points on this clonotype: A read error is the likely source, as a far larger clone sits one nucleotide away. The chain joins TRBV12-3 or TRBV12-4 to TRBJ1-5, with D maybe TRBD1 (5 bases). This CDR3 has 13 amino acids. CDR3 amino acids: CASSPGPNQPRHF. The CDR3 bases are TGTGCCAGCAGCCCAGGGCCCAATCAGCCCCGGCATTTT.

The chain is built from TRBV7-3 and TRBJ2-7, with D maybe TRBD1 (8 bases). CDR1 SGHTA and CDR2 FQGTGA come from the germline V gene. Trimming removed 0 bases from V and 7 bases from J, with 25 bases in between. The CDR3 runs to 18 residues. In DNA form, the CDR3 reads TGTGCCAGCAGCTTAACCGCGTCGAGAGGACAGGGAGGGCGGGAGCAGTACTTC. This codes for CASSLTASRGQGGREQYF.

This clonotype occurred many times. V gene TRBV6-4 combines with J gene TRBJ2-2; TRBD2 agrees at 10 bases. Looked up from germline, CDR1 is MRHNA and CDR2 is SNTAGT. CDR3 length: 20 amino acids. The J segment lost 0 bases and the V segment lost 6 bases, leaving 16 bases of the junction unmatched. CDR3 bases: TGTGCCAGCAGCGACAGGTCTATCCTCCTAGCGGGGGCGAACACCGGGGAGCTGTTTTTT. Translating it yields CASSDRSILLAGANTGELFF.

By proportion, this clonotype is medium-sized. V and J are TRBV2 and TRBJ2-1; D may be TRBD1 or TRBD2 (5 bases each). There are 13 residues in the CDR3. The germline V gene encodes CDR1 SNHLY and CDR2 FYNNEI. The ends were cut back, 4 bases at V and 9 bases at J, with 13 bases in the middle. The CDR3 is CASSVDDGGEQFF. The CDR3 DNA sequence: TGTGCCAGCAGTGTCGACGATGGGGGTGAGCAGTTCTTC.